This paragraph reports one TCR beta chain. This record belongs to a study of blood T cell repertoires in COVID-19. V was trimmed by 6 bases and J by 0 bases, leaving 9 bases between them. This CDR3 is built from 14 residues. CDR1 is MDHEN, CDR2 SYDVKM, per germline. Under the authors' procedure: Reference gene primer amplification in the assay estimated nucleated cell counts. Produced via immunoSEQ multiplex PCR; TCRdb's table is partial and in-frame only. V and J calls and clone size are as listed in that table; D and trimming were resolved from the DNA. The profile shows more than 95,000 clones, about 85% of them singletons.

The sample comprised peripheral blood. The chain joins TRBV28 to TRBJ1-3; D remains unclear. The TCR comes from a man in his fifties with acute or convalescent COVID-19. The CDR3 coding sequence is TGTGCCAGCAGGTCCGTGAGCTCTGGAAACACCATATATTTT. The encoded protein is CASRSVSSGNTIYF.